This TCR beta chain was sequenced for a study of molecular identifiers for immune sequencing clone quantification. Study conclusions and caveats: Beyond 20 RNA copies, clones held over 98% of effector molecules, compared with under 1% in naive cells.

This clonotype was counted many times. The antigen is undetermined. MiXCR, run by TCRdb on the PCR reads, gives a single entry per CDR3 protein. There are approximately 590,000 distinct CDR3 sequences in the sample; around 25% occur only once, and around 0.78% lies in the top ten. CDR3 size: 13 residues. The germline V gene has CDR1 SNHLY and CDR2 FYNNEI. Trimming removed 3 bases at V and 2 bases at J, with 7 bases between. Material: naive CD8+ T cells from blood, with Jurkat cell RNA spiked in. Subset given: FACS-sorted CD8+CD4-CCR7+CD45RA+ naive T cells. The receptor was derived from a human donor in good health. Some libraries in this study had Jurkat cell RNA spiked in. The rearrangement joins TRBV2 to TRBJ2-5, with unresolved D. Written as DNA, the CDR3 is TGTGCCAGCAGTGATATAGGACAAGAGACCCAGTACTTC. Amino acids: CASSDIGQETQYF.